This T cell receptor beta chain was obtained from a study of blood T cells in healthy people across ages. Study observations and caveats: The recorded TCR beta diversity per million T cells decreased in a roughly linear manner with age.

This clonotype came up once. Its antigen is unknown. The length of the CDR3 is 15 residues. V lost 0 bases, J lost 1 base, and 11 bases lay in between. Germline CDR1 reads SGHDT; CDR2 reads YYEEEE. Combining a sample-barcoded 5' primer with a J-beta primer mix, a second PCR ran for about 6 to 11 cycles. A single record per CDR3 protein comes from TCRdb applying MiXCR to the 5' RACE reads. The sample consists of about 780,000 distinct CDR3 sequences, around half of them appearing once. Per sample, no less than 6 micrograms of total RNA were extracted. The material sequenced was blood. This TCR derives from a man older than 75 in good health. V gene TRBV5-6 combines with J gene TRBJ2-7; D call uncertain. CDR3 nucleotides: TGTGCCAGCAGCTTGGGGCCACAGAGTTCCTACGAGCAGTACTTC. Translation gives CASSLGPQSSYEQYF.